The following is a T cell receptor (beta chain) sequence with its context. What antigen it recognizes has not been identified. There are no base qualities to consult, and no much larger clone falls within one base. Receptors were amplified or captured by the immunoSEQ multiplex PCR assay. The immuneACCESS repertoire file appears here via TCRdb, limited to in-frame rearrangements. These files lack a portion of the clones; in checked studies, under half of the deficit traces to unresolved V genes, and the cause of the others is not known. This sample comprises almost 90,000 clones, over 90% of them detected only once. The leading ten clones occupy under 0.35% of the sample. V lost 2 bases and J lost 6 bases; the stretch between them is 18 bases long. According to the germline V gene, CDR1 reads SGHRS and CDR2 reads YFSETQ. The CDR3 runs 16 residues from the cysteine to the phenylalanine. Of all the DNA, just the CDR3 is kept, 48 bases in frame from base 1.

This sample is drawn from a study of technical replicates of blood from a handful of donors listed by TCRdb under 2017. Source material: T cells isolated from PBMCs. This chain is built from TRBV5-1 and TRBJ2-1; TRBD2 is possibly the D segment (5 matching bases). This clonotype originated in a human donor in good health. The nucleotide sequence is given as TGCGCCAGCAGCTTAGTGGGGAGCGGTAGCCTCAATGAGCAGTTCTTC. Translated, this gives CASSLVGSGSLNEQFF.